This is a list of T cell receptor beta chains from one sample in a study of identical twins. TCRdb independently ran MiXCR on the 5' RACE reads; one entry per CDR3 protein. The data hold 420,000 or so distinct CDR3 sequences, with roughly 18% observed a single time. The sample consisted of naive T cells sorted from blood. These receptors all stem from a man in his fifties or sixties in good health. Each CDR3 is given with its conserved first and last residue. A D gene is named only where the DNA matches it firmly. Not all rows give a size; the values are once, few, many and, for expanded clones, a class.

size	V	J	D	DNA	CDR3
many	TRBV7-8	TRBJ2-1	TRBD2	TGTGCCAGCAGCTTAGGAGGACTAGCGGGGAATGAGCAGTTCTTC	CASSLGGLAGNEQFF
few	TRBV30	TRBJ1-6	-	TGTGCCTGGAGTCTGAGGGTCAGTAATTCACCCCTCCACTTT	CAWSLRVSNSPLHF
-	TRBV20-1	TRBJ2-7	TRBD2	TGCAGTGCTCAGGGACTAGCGGGAGGTCTCCCCGAGCAGTACTTC	CSAQGLAGGLPEQYF
few	TRBV20-1	TRBJ2-1	-	TGCAGTGCTCTTGACTGGAGCTCCTACAATGAGCAGTTCTTC	CSALDWSSYNEQFF
many	TRBV7-2	TRBJ2-4	TRBD2	TGTGCCAGCAGCTTAACTAGCGGGGGGTTAGCCAAAAACATTCAGTACTTC	CASSLTSGGLAKNIQYF
-	TRBV7-2	TRBJ1-1	-	TGTGCCAGCAGCGATGCGGGACACATAAACACTGAAGCTTTCTTT	CASSDAGHINTEAFF
many	TRBV6-1	TRBJ1-3	-	TGTGCCAGCAGGAGATCCGGGGGAACTGGAAACACCATATATTTT	CASRRSGGTGNTIYF
-	TRBV11-2	TRBJ2-1	TRBD2	TGTGCCAGCGAAGCGGGGGGGCCCTATGAGCAGTTCTTC	CASEAGGPYEQFF
-	TRBV11-2	TRBJ2-1	-	TGTGCCAGCAGCTTAAACGGTCGGCGGGGACACCTATCCTACAATGAGCAGTTCTTC	CASSLNGRRGHLSYNEQFF
few	TRBV5-1	TRBJ2-5	TRBD1	TGCGCCAGCAGCGGTGGGACAGGCCAAGAGACCCAGTACTTC	CASSGGTGQETQYF
few	TRBV29-1	TRBJ2-2	-	TGCAGCGTTGCTAGAGGACAGAACACCGGGGAGCTGTTTTTT	CSVARGQNTGELFF
many	TRBV30	TRBJ1-2	-	TGTGCCTGGAACCGGGGACAAGACTATGGCTACACCTTC	CAWNRGQDYGYTF
many	TRBV20-1	TRBJ2-3	TRBD2	TGCAGTGCTAGACACACAGAGACTAGCGATCCCACAGATACGCAGTATTTT	CSARHTETSDPTDTQYF
-	TRBV24-1	TRBJ2-7	-	TGTGCCACCAGTGAAGGTCCAAGCGGAGCCCTCTACGAGCAGTACTTC	CATSEGPSGALYEQYF
many	TRBV7-2	TRBJ2-2	-	TGTGCCAGCAGCTTAGGCCGGTCCGGGGAGCTGTTTTTT	CASSLGRSGELFF
-	TRBV12-3/TRBV12-4	TRBJ1-1	TRBD1	TGTGCCAGCAGGCTCCAGGGGGGGAGGGCTGTGAACACTGAAGCTTTCTTT	CASRLQGGRAVNTEAFF
many	TRBV7-9	TRBJ2-7	-	TGTGCCAGCAGCTCGACTACGCCCGGGGAGCAGTACTTC	CASSSTTPGEQYF
few	TRBV7-8	TRBJ1-3	TRBD1	TGTGCCAGCAGCTTAGTATCAGGGGGCGGAAACACCATATATTTT	CASSLVSGGGNTIYF
-	TRBV28	TRBJ2-5	-	TGTGCCAGCAGTTTGATAAGCGCACAAGAGACCCAGTACTTC	CASSLISAQETQYF
-	TRBV20-1	TRBJ2-1	-	TGCAGTGCTAGAAGATCGAGGGACCATGAGCAGTTCTTC	CSARRSRDHEQFF
-	TRBV7-2	TRBJ2-5	-	TGTGCCAGCAGCTTGGCCGGGACAAAAGAGACCCAGTACTTC	CASSLAGTKETQYF
-	TRBV29-1	TRBJ2-1	TRBD2	TGCAGCGCCCAATCAGGGACTAGCGGGGGTGAGCAGTTCTTC	CSAQSGTSGGEQFF
many	TRBV27	TRBJ1-2	-	TGTGCCAGCAGTCGGGGTCCGGGGGCGCTGGGCTACACCTTC	CASSRGPGALGYTF
few	TRBV6-5	TRBJ1-1	-	TGTGCCAGCAGTTACGAAGTTAACACTGAAGCTTTCTTT	CASSYEVNTEAFF
-	TRBV30	TRBJ1-5	-	TGTGCCTGGTGTGGAGGGGCAAGCAATCAGCCCCAGCATTTT	CAWCGGASNQPQHF
few	TRBV7-3	TRBJ2-7	TRBD1	TGTGCCAGCAACAGATTTCGGACAGGGGCCTACGAGCAGTACTTC	CASNRFRTGAYEQYF
many	TRBV15	TRBJ2-1	-	TGTGCCACCAGCAGTAAGAAGTGGGAGGCATCCAATGAGCAGTTCTTC	CATSSKKWEASNEQFF
many	TRBV10-2	TRBJ2-3	TRBD2	TGCGCCAGCGGGACTAGCGGGGGGTACACAGATACGCAGTATTTT	CASGTSGGYTDTQYF
-	TRBV29-1	TRBJ2-3	TRBD1	TGCAGCGTTGAATACCCGTACGACAGGGGCAGGGCAGATACGCAGTATTTT	CSVEYPYDRGRADTQYF
many	TRBV27	TRBJ2-5	TRBD2	TGTGCCAGCAGTTTAGCATTCGGGCTAGCGGAAGAGACCCAGTACTTC	CASSLAFGLAEETQYF
few	TRBV11-2	TRBJ2-7	-	TGTGCCAGCAGCCTTGGTACGGCCCTCGGGAATCAGTACTTC	CASSLGTALGNQYF
few	TRBV14	TRBJ1-1	TRBD1	TGTGCCAGCAGCCCCCTCGGACAGGGTAGCACTGAAGCTTTCTTT	CASSPLGQGSTEAFF
-	TRBV4-2	TRBJ2-5	-	TGTGCCAGCAGCCAAGGGGGGGGCGTCGAGGCCCAGTACTTC	CASSQGGGVEAQYF
-	TRBV7-2	TRBJ2-7	-	TGTGCCAGCAGCCAAAACCCGCTAGGCTACGAGCAGTACTTC	CASSQNPLGYEQYF
-	TRBV20-1	TRBJ2-2	-	TGCAGTGCTAGACCTCGTTTTAGGAAATCGAACACCGGGGAGCTGTTTTTT	CSARPRFRKSNTGELFF
few	TRBV3-1	TRBJ2-5	-	TGTGCCAGCAGCCAAGCAGGGAAGGAGACCCAGTACTTC	CASSQAGKETQYF
many	TRBV15	TRBJ1-1	-	TGTGCCACCCGGGATAGGGTTAGCTCCACTGAAGCTTTCTTT	CATRDRVSSTEAFF
many	TRBV10-3	TRBJ2-1	-	TGTGCCATCAGTGAGGTTGGGACTGCCCCTGAGCAGTTCTTC	CAISEVGTAPEQFF
many	TRBV6-2/TRBV6-3	TRBJ2-1	TRBD1	TGTGCCAGCAGACAGGGGAATGAGCAGTTCTTC	CASRQGNEQFF
few	TRBV7-2	TRBJ2-5	-	TGTGCCAGCAGCTTATCGGGGGTTGGAGAGACCCAGTACTTC	CASSLSGVGETQYF
few	TRBV18	TRBJ2-3	-	TGTGCCAGCTCACCCGGCCGAGGACAGTACACAGATACGCAGTATTTT	CASSPGRGQYTDTQYF
-	TRBV18	TRBJ2-7	-	TGTGCCAGCTCACTTGCCCGCGGAGGGGGTAACTACGAGCAGTACTTC	CASSLARGGGNYEQYF
many	TRBV7-2	TRBJ2-1	-	TGTGCCAGCAGCTTAGACCAAATCTATGAGCAGTTCTTC	CASSLDQIYEQFF
many	TRBV5-1	TRBJ1-6	-	TGCGCCAGCAGCTCCGAACAGCTTTCACCCCTCCACTTT	CASSSEQLSPLHF